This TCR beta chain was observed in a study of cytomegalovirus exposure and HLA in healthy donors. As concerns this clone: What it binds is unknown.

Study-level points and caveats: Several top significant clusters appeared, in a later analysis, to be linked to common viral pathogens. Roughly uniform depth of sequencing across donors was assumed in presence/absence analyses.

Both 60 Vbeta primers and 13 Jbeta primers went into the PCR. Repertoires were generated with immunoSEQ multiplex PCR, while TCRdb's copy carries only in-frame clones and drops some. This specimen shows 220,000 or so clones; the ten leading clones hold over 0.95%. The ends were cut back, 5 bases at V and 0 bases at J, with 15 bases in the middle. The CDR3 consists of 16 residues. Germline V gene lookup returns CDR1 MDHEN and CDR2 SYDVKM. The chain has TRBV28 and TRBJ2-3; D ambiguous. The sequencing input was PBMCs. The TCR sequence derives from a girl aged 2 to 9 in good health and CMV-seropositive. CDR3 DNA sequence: TGTGCCAGCAGTCCCCGGTACGGTATAAGCACAGATACGCAGTATTTT. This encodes CASSPRYGISTDTQYF.